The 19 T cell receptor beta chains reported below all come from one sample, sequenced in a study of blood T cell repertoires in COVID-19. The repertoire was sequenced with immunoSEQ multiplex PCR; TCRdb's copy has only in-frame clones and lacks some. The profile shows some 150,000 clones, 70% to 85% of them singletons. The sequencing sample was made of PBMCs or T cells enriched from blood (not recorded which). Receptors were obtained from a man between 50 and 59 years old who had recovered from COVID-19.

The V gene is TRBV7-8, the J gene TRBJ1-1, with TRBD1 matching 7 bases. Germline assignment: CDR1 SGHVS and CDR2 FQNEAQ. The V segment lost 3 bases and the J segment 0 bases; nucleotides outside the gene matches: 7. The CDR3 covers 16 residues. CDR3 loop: CASSFGTELMNTEAFF. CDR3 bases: TGTGCCAGCAGCTTCGGGACAGAACTTATGAACACTGAAGCTTTCTTT.

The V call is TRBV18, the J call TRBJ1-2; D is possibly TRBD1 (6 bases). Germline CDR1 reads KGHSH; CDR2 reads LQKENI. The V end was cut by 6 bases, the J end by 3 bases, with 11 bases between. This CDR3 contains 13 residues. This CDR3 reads CASSRQDYYGYTF. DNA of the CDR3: TGTGCCAGCTCTCGACAGGACTACTATGGCTACACCTTC.

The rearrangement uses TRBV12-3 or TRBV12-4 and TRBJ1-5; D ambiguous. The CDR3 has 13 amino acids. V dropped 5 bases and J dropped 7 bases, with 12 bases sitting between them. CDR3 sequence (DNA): TGTGCCAGCAGTCGGACTGGCTTCCAGCCCCAGCATTTT. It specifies CASSRTGFQPQHF.

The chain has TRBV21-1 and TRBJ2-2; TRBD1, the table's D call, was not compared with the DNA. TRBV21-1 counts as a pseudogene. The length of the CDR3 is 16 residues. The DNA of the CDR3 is TGTGCCAGCAGCAAAGTCCCGACAGCCGAAACCGGGGAGCTGTTTTTT. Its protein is CASSKVPTAETGELFF.

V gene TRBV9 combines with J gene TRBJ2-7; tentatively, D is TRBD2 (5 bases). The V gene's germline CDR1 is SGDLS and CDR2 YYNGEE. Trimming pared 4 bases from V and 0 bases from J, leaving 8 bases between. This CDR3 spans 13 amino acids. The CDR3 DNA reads TGTGCCAGCAGCAACAGCGGCTCCTACGAGCAGTACTTC. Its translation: CASSNSGSYEQYF.

CDR3 bases: TGTGCCAGCAGTTTCGCCGGGGGCAATCAGCCCCAGCATTTT. Its translation: CASSFAGGNQPQHF. The V and J genes are TRBV27 and TRBJ1-5; D ambiguous. V was trimmed by 3 bases and J by 2 bases, leaving 8 bases between them. The CDR3 consists of 14 residues. Germline CDR1 reads MNHEY; CDR2 reads SMNVEV (reference sequence).

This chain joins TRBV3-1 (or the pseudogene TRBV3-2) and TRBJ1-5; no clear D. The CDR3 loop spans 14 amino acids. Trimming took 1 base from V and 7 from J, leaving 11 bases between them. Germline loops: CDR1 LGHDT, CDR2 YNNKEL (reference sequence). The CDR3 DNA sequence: TGTGCCAGCAGCCAAGCCGAGAATTTCCAGCCCCAGCATTTT. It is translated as CASSQAENFQPQHF.

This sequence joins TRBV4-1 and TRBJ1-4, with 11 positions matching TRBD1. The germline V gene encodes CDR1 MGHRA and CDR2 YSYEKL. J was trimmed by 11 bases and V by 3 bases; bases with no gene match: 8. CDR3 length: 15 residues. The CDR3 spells CASSQGTGGPRKLFF. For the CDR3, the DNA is TGCGCCAGCAGCCAGGGGACAGGGGGACCCCGTAAACTGTTTTTT.

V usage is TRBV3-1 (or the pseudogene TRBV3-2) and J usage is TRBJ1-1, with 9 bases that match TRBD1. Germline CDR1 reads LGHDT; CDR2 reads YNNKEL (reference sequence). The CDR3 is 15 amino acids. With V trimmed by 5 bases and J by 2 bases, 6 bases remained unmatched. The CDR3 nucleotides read TGTGCCAGCAGCGCCCGGGACAGGGAAAACACTGAAGCTTTCTTT. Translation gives CASSARDRENTEAFF.

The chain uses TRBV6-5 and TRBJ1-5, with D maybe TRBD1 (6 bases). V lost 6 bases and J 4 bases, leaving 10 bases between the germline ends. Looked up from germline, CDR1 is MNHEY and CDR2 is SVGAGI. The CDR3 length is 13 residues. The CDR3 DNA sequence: TGTGCCAGCAGAAGACAGGATAATCAGCCCCAGCATTTT. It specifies CASRRQDNQPQHF.

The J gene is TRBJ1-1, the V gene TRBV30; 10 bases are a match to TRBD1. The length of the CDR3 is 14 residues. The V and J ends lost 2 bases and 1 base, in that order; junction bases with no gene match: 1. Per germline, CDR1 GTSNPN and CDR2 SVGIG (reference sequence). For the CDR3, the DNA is TGTGCCTGGAGTTGGGACAGGGGGAACACTGAAGCTTTCTTT. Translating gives CAWSWDRGNTEAFF.

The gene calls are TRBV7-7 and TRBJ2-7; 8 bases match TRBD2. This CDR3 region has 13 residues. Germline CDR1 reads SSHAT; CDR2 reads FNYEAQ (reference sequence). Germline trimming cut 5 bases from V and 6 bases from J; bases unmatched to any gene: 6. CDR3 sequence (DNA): TGTGCCAGCAGCCCGGGGGGGCAGTCCGAGCAGTACTTC. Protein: CASSPGGQSEQYF.

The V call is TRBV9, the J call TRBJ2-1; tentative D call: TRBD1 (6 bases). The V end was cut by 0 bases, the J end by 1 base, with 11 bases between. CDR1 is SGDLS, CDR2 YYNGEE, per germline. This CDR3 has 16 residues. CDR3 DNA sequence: TGTGCCAGCAGCGTAGGTCAGGGGAGATCCTACAATGAGCAGTTCTTC. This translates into CASSVGQGRSYNEQFF.

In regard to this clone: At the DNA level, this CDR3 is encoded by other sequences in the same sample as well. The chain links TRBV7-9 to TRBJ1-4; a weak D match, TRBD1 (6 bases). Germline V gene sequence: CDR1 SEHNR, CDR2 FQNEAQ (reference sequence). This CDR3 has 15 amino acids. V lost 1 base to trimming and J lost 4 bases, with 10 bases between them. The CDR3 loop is CASSLDRAVNEKLFF. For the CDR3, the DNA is TGTGCCAGCAGCTTAGACAGGGCGGTTAATGAAAAACTGTTTTTT.

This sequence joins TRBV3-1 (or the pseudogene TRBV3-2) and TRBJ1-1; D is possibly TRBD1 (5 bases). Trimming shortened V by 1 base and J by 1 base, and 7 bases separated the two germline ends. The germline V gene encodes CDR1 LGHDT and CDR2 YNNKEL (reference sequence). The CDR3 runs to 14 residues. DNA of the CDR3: TGTGCCAGCAGCCAAGTCGGACAGAACACTGAAGCTTTCTTT. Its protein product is CASSQVGQNTEAFF.

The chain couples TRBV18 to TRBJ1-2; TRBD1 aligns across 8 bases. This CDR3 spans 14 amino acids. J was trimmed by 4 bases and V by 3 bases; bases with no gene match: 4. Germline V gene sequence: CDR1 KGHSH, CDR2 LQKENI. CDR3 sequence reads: CASSPPGQGYGYTF. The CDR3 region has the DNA TGTGCCAGCTCACCCCCTGGACAGGGCTATGGCTACACCTTC.

CDR3 in DNA: TGTGCCAGCACCCAAGACAGGTTTCAGCCCCAGCATTTT. It specifies CASTQDRFQPQHF. This chain joins TRBV7-2 and TRBJ1-5, with D possibly TRBD1 on 6 matching bases. Trimming shortened V by 7 bases and J by 6 bases, and 13 bases separated the two germline ends. CDR1 and CDR2 (germline): SGHTA, FQGNSA. This CDR3 has 13 amino acids. Filled out from reference TRBV7-2 and TRBJ1-5, the complete variable domain reads GAGVSQSPSNKVTEKGKDVELRCDPISGHTALYWYRQSLGQGLEFLIYFQGNSAPDKSGLPSDRFSAERTGGSVSTLTIQRTQQEDSAVYLCASTQDRFQPQHFGDGTRLSIL.

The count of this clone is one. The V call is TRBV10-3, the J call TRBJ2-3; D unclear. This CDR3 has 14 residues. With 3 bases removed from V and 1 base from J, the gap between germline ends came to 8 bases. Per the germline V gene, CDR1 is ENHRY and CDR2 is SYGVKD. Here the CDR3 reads CAISEREGTDTQYF. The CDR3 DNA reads TGTGCCATCAGTGAAAGAGAGGGCACAGATACGCAGTATTTT.

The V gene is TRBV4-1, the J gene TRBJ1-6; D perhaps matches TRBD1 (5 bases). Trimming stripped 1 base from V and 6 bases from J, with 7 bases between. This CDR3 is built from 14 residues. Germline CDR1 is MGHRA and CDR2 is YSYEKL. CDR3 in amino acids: CASSQGQINSPLHF. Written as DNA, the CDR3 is TGCGCCAGCAGCCAAGGACAGATTAATTCACCCCTCCACTTT.